The clone carrying this T cell receptor (beta chain) was recorded a few times. Its antigen is unidentified. This sample stems from a study of T cells after yellow fever vaccination. Points from the study as a whole: Most primary-vaccination clones reappeared after the booster (around 95% CD4, about 87% CD8). Weaker overall, the secondary response nonetheless peaked faster (day 5 versus 15). FACS-sorted repertoires could harbor abundant contaminating bulk-population clonotypes.

5'RACE template switching generated TCR cDNA, adding a universal primer site and UMIs. From the 5' RACE reads, TCRdb called clonotypes with MiXCR, one entry per CDR3 protein. The sample lists about 300,000 distinct CDR3 sequences, 3% to 4.5% occurring once. The ends lost 8 bases at V and 0 bases at J; junction bases unmatched: 11. The CDR3 is 17 residues long. Per germline, CDR1 LNHDA and CDR2 SQIVND (reference sequence). This sequence joins TRBV19 and TRBJ1-2, with TRBD1 matching 11 bases. This TCR was sampled from a man aged 18 to 29 who received the YFV17D yellow fever vaccine. Sample: PBMCs, taken 5 days after the yellow fever booster vaccination. CDR3 in amino acids: CASSIMDRGRANYGYTF. Here the CDR3 DNA reads TGTGCCAGTTCCATTATGGACAGGGGGCGAGCTAACTATGGCTACACCTTC.